This TCR beta chain was obtained from a study of T cell responses to AZD1222 COVID-19 vaccine. Study-wide context: Second-dose recipients at about 4 or about 12 weeks were treated as one pooled group.

General observations from the study: CD4 TCRs linked to vaccination spanned spike, dominating at 160-218 and 743-854.

Details on this clone: Its specificity is unknown.

The V gene lost 2 bases and the J gene lost 5 bases, with 15 bases spanning the gap. This CDR3 has 15 amino acids. Germline V gene lookup returns CDR1 SGDLS and CDR2 YYNGEE. TCRdb's copy holds only in-frame clones and misses some; the assay was immunoSEQ multiplex PCR. This sample has 200,000 or so clones, with approximately 94% found just once. The specimen was peripheral blood, collected on day 0 of AZD1222 vaccination. This receptor was identified in an adult in good health. The chain has TRBV9 and TRBJ2-3; D ambiguous. The CDR3 DNA sequence: TGTGCCAGCAGCGTCGGGCCCGGGTCCGGAGATACGCAGTATTTT. Its protein product is CASSVGPGSGDTQYF.